This TCR beta chain was sequenced in a study of CD8 T cells in cerebrospinal fluid in Alzheimer's disease. The study's findings and limits: Alzheimer's patients were not enriched for EBV-specific clones, which were not the most expanded. Expanded clones of at least 3% were commoner in Alzheimer's patients than healthy subjects.

The CDR3 contains 13 residues. Germline V gene data show CDR1 as MDHEN and CDR2 as SYDVKM. 10X single-cell V(D)J and 5' gene-expression libraries profiled CSF cells. From its re-call of the 10x single-cell sequencing reads, TCRdb lists each CDR3 protein once, without DNA. This repertoire includes roughly 1,400 distinct CDR3 sequences. This clonotype ranks as medium-sized (0.01 to 0.1%) in terms of frequency. Its matching antigen is unknown. Sequenced input: cerebrospinal fluid. The chain couples TRBV28 to TRBJ2-1; TCRdb proposes TRBD2, but this gene call is untestable without DNA. The receptor comes from a human donor in good health. CDR3 sequence: CASSLDPTSPAAF.